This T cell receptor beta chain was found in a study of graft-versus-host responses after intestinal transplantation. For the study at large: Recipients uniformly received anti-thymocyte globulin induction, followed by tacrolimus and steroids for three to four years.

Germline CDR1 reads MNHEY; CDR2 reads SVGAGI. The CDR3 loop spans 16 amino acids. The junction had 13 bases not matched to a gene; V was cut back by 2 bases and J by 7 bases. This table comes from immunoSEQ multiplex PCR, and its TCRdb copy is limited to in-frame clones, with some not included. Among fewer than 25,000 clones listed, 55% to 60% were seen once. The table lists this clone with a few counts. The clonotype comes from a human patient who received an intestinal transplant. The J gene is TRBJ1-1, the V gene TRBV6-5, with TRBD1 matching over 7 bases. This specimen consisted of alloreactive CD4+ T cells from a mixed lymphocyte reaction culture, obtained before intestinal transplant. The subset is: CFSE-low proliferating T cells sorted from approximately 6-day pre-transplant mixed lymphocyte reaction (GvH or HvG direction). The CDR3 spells CASSYGWTGRSGEAFF. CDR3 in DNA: TGTGCCAGCAGTTACGGCTGGACAGGTCGGTCCGGTGAAGCTTTCTTT.